The 8 T cell receptor beta chains below come from one sample, sequenced in a study of T and B cells in COVID-19 patients. From blood, roughly 250-500 ng of genomic DNA served as TRB template. TRB rearrangements were amplified by multiplex PCR with BIOMED2 TRB-A/B primers. One entry per CDR3 protein, called by TCRdb with MiXCR from the multiplex PCR reads. Found here are 20,000 to 30,000 distinct CDR3 sequences, roughly 33% of them singletons; the top ten hold 1.7%. The sequenced sample consisted of blood. These receptors were taken from a human donor who had recovered from COVID-19.

The chain has TRBV7-6 and TRBJ1-6, with 9 positions matching TRBD1. This CDR3 has 15 residues. Germline CDR1 reads SGHVS; CDR2 reads FNYEAQ. V dropped 5 bases and J dropped 9; count of bases not matched to a gene: 8. CDR3 nucleotide sequence: TGTGCCAGCAGCGGAGGGACAGGGTCTGGTTCACCCCTCCACTTT. This gives the protein CASSGGTGSGSPLHF. Using reference TRBV7-6 and TRBJ1-6 for the parts outside the CDR3, the full variable domain is GAGVSQSPRYKVTKRGQDVALRCDPISGHVSLYWYRQALGQGPEFLTYFNYEAQQDKSGLPNDRFSAERPEGSISTLTIQRTEQRDSAMYRCASSGGTGSGSPLHFGNGTRLTVT.

The rearrangement links TRBV27 to TRBJ2-1; 11 bases match TRBD2. The end of the DNA is better explained by TRBJ2-7, so the J call may be wrong. Germline CDR1 MNHEY, CDR2 SMNVEV (reference sequence). CDR3 length equals 15 residues. The CDR3 here is CASSPTSGARYEQYF. DNA of the CDR3: TGTGCCAGCAGCCCGACTAGCGGGGCAAGATACGAGCAGTACTTC.

By share, this clonotype ranks as medium-sized. The chain's CDR3 is CAWIVEGINEQFF. Here the CDR3 DNA reads TGTGCCTGGATAGTTGAGGGAATCAATGAGCAGTTCTTC. The J gene is TRBJ2-1, the V gene TRBV30; D may be TRBD2 (5 bases). The germline CDR1 and CDR2 sequences are GTSNPN and SVGIG (reference sequence). The CDR3 extends over 13 amino acids. Trimming took 4 bases from V and 6 from J, leaving 13 bases between them.

V and J are TRBV12-3 or TRBV12-4 and TRBJ1-3; D gene uncertain. The CDR3 has 12 amino acids. Trimming stripped 6 bases from V and 4 bases from J, with 7 bases between. The DNA of the CDR3 is TGTGCCAGCAGCCCCCAGGGAAACACCATATATTTT. Translated, it gives CASSPQGNTIYF.

This sequence joins TRBV18 and TRBJ1-2; D remains unclear. Germline V gives CDR1 KGHSH, CDR2 LQKENI. Trimming stripped 2 bases from V and 1 base from J, with 8 bases between. This CDR3 is built from 14 residues. CDR3 sequence: CASSPAQINYGYTF. The CDR3 nucleotides are TGTGCCAGCTCACCAGCGCAGATTAACTATGGCTACACCTTC.

The chain combines TRBV5-4 with TRBJ2-3, with 9 bases lining up with TRBD1. The CDR3 contains 17 residues. The germline gives CDR1 SGHNT, CDR2 YYREEE (reference sequence). V lost 4 bases and J lost 3; bases outside the gene matches: 12. CDR3 in DNA: TGTGCCAGCAGCGAAGCGTCCGGGACAGGGTGGACAGATACGCAGTATTTT. It translates to CASSEASGTGWTDTQYF.

This clonotype has only a few counts. The chain links TRBV11-2 to TRBJ2-1, with 9 nucleotides matching TRBD1. CDR3 length equals 14 residues. Unmatched junction bases numbered 6, after V lost 5 bases and J lost 7 bases. CDR1 and CDR2 (germline): SGHAT, FQNNGV. The CDR3 is CASSIKQGANEQFF. The CDR3 DNA reads TGTGCCAGCAGCATCAAACAGGGGGCGAATGAGCAGTTCTTC.

The chain has TRBV6-5 and TRBJ2-7; TRBD1 matches at 10 bases. CDR3 length: 16 residues. CDR1 is MNHEY, CDR2 SVGAGI, per germline. Trimming at V came to 0 bases and at J to 3 bases, leaving 5 bases not matched to a gene. The DNA of the CDR3 is TGTGCCAGCAGTTACTCGGGCGGGACAGGGGACTACGAGCAGTACTTC. Translation gives CASSYSGGTGDYEQYF.